These 26 T cell receptor beta chains were all obtained from the same sample, sequenced in a study of control samples from healthy donors and cancer patients. Clones were sequenced by immunoSEQ multiplex PCR, and TCRdb holds only the in-frame ones, with some missing. The sample carries about 6,700 clones, roughly three quarters recorded once. Sequencing was carried out using formalin-fixed, paraffin-embedded tissue. All receptors derive from a male donor with melanoma.

As for this clone: The junction departs from germline at one end; a sequencing error may be responsible. The chain carries TRBV7-9 and TRBJ1-2; 7 bases are shared with TRBD1. The CDR3 contains 15 residues. The germline CDR1 and CDR2 sequences are SEHNR and FQNEAQ (reference sequence). This chain's CDR3 is CASSPEGQRFYDYTF. DNA of the CDR3: TGTGCCAGCAGCCCAGAGGGACAGAGATTTTATGACTACACCTTC. Full variable domain (missing parts from reference TRBV7-9 and TRBJ1-2): DTGVSQNPRHKITKRGQNVTFRCDPISEHNRLYWYRQTLGQGPEFLTYFQNEAQLEKSRLLSDRFSAERPKGSFSTLEIQRTEQGDSAMYLCASSPEGQRFYDYTFGSGTRLTVV.

This chain joins TRBV7-3 and TRBJ2-5; 10 positions agree with TRBD2. The CDR3 extends over 15 amino acids. The ends lost 5 bases at V and 4 bases at J; junction bases unmatched: 7. Germline-derived CDR1 and CDR2 are SGHTA and FQGTGA. The CDR3 sequence: CASSRSGGTLETQYF. In DNA form, the CDR3 reads TGTGCCAGCAGCCGTAGCGGGGGGACTTTAGAGACCCAGTACTTC. Supplemented by reference TRBV7-3 and TRBJ2-5, the full variable domain reads GAGVSQTPSNKVTEKGKYVELRCDPISGHTALYWYRQSLGQGPEFLIYFQGTGAADDSGLPNDRFFAVRPEGSVSTLKIQRTERGDSAVYLCASSRSGGTLETQYFGPGTRLLVL.

V usage is TRBV15 and J usage is TRBJ1-4; TRBD1 matches 7 bases. The trim removed 1 base at V and 7 bases at J, leaving 3 bases unmatched. CDR1 is LNHNV and CDR2 is YYDKDF in the germline V gene (reference sequence). CDR3 size: 14 residues. CDR3 sequence (DNA): TGTGCCACCAGCAGAGGTCGGGACAGTGAAAAACTGTTTTTT. Translation: CATSRGRDSEKLFF.

This clone has a handful of counts. The chain is built from TRBV6-5 and TRBJ1-5, with D tentatively TRBD1 (5 bases). The germline V gene encodes CDR1 MNHEY and CDR2 SVGAGI. Trimming left V 4 bases short and J 6 bases short, with 13 bases between. The CDR3 length is 14 residues. The CDR3 DNA reads TGTGCCAGCAGTTTAGGGGAGGTGGGTCAGCCCCAGCATTTT. It yields the protein CASSLGEVGQPQHF.

Concerning this clone itself: Compared with germline, one end of the junction differs, possibly owing to a read error. The rearrangement joins TRBV6-1 to TRBJ1-2; 7 positions match TRBD1. This CDR3 is 17 amino acids long. Looked up from germline, CDR1 is MNHNS and CDR2 is SASEGT. The CDR3 sequence: CASSEEGQDLANYGYTF. In nucleotides, the CDR3 is TGTGCCAGCAGTGAAGAAGGACAGGACCTAGCTAATTATGGCTACACCTTC.

This chain uses TRBV5-1 with TRBJ2-5; no definite D call. This CDR3 region has 16 residues. Per germline, CDR1 SGHRS and CDR2 YFSETQ. V lost 3 bases and J 5 bases, leaving 20 bases between the germline ends. The CDR3 DNA follows: TGCGCCAGCAGCTCTCACCGTGGATCAGGATCCGAGACCCAGTACTTC. As protein: CASSSHRGSGSETQYF.

V is TRBV10-2 and J is TRBJ2-3; the D is unclear. The CDR3 has 15 residues. V was shortened by 4 bases and J by 2 bases, with 13 bases between the two germline ends. Germline V CDR1 and CDR2: WSHSY, SAAADI. CDR3: CASSGETRYTDTQYF. The CDR3 DNA sequence: TGCGCCAGCAGTGGAGAGACAAGATACACAGATACGCAGTATTTT.

The chain is built from TRBV5-6 and TRBJ1-1, with 9 bases matching TRBD1. V shed 4 bases, J shed 5 bases, and the junction held 12 bases outside the gene matches. The CDR3 totals 16 residues. Germline CDR1 SGHDT, CDR2 YYEEEE. CDR3 amino acids: CASSPDRGRKRTEAFF. In DNA form, the CDR3 reads TGTGCCAGCAGCCCGGACAGGGGTAGGAAGAGGACTGAAGCTTTCTTT.

The chain combines TRBV7-8 with TRBJ2-7; D might be TRBD1 (5 bases). There are 13 residues in the CDR3. CDR1 and CDR2 (germline): SGHVS, FQNEAQ. The V gene lost 5 bases and the J gene lost 3 bases, with 11 bases spanning the gap. The CDR3: CASSESQGYEQYV. The CDR3 DNA follows: TGTGCCAGCAGCGAATCGCAGGGCTACGAGCAGTACGTC.

This clone counts as large. V is TRBV5-1 and J is TRBJ2-7; D perhaps matches TRBD1 (6 bases). In germline, CDR1 is SGHRS, CDR2 YFSETQ. With 4 bases removed from V and 6 bases from J, the gap between germline ends came to 11 bases. The CDR3 length is 12 residues. The CDR3 is CASSLTGSEQYF. Here the CDR3 DNA reads TGCGCCAGCAGCCTCACAGGGTCCGAGCAGTACTTC.

This clone was detected a few times. The rearrangement links TRBV28 to TRBJ1-5; D call uncertain. Trimming stripped 6 bases from V and 0 bases from J, with 9 bases between. Germline CDR1 MDHEN, CDR2 SYDVKM. The CDR3 has 14 amino acids. Here the CDR3 DNA reads TGTGCCAGCAGCCCCGTAAATAGCAATCAGCCCCAGCATTTT. Protein: CASSPVNSNQPQHF.

The V gene is TRBV27, the J gene TRBJ2-1; 9 nucleotides match TRBD2. Looked up from germline, CDR1 is MNHEY and CDR2 is SMNVEV (reference sequence). The trim removed 5 bases at V and 3 bases at J, leaving 5 bases unmatched. The length of the CDR3 is 15 residues. The CDR3 region is CASSILAGRYNEQFF. In DNA form, the CDR3 reads TGTGCCAGCAGTATTCTAGCGGGACGCTACAATGAGCAGTTCTTC.

About this clone itself: The identical CDR3 is also encoded by other nucleotide sequences in the sample. This chain uses TRBV6-5 with TRBJ2-1; possibly TRBD2 for D (6 bases). This CDR3 is 15 amino acids long. V shed 6 bases and J shed 1 base, with 13 bases lying between them. Germline loops: CDR1 MNHEY, CDR2 SVGAGI. CDR3 protein: CASSRTITSYNEQFF. The CDR3, as DNA: TGTGCCAGCAGCCGGACTATTACTTCCTACAATGAGCAGTTCTTC.

This clone was detected only a few times. This chain links TRBV9 with TRBJ1-3; D gene ambiguous. This CDR3 spans 14 amino acids. The germline gives CDR1 SGDLS, CDR2 YYNGEE. V dropped 0 bases and J dropped 0 bases, with 4 bases sitting between them. CDR3 protein: CASSVDNSGNTIYF. For the CDR3, the DNA is TGTGCCAGCAGCGTAGACAACTCTGGAAACACCATATATTTT.

Of note for this clone: Other DNA sequences from this sample encode an identical CDR3 as well. The chain links TRBV15 to TRBJ2-1; D gene unclear. There are 16 residues in the CDR3. V was pared by 1 base and J by 7 bases, with 17 bases between. CDR1 LNHNV and CDR2 YYDKDF come from the germline V gene (reference sequence). CDR3 nucleotide sequence: TGTGCCACCAGCAGAGGGGTCCGGGTTCAAAATAATGAGCAGTTCTTC. Amino acids: CATSRGVRVQNNEQFF.

The chain carries TRBV9 and TRBJ1-6; the D is unclear. There are 14 residues in the CDR3. Trimming cost V 2 bases and J 5 bases, with 8 bases left between them. CDR1 SGDLS and CDR2 YYNGEE come from the germline V gene. CDR3 protein: CASSVGLDNSPLHF. CDR3 DNA: TGTGCCAGCAGCGTTGGGCTGGATAATTCACCCCTCCACTTT.

The V call is TRBV27, the J call TRBJ2-1; D gene unclear. The germline V and J ends were trimmed by 3 bases and 9 bases, with 9 bases remaining between them. In germline, CDR1 is MNHEY, CDR2 SMNVEV (reference sequence). This CDR3 contains 12 residues. Here the CDR3 reads CASSLYEGEQFF. CDR3 bases: TGTGCCAGCAGTTTGTATGAAGGTGAGCAGTTCTTC.

The chain links TRBV7-3 to TRBJ1-1; D not certain. V lost 6 bases and J 6 bases, leaving 17 bases between the germline ends. CDR1 is SGHTA, CDR2 FQGTGA, per germline. This CDR3 is built from 14 residues. CDR3: CASRSGPASPEAFF. CDR3 DNA sequence: TGTGCCAGCAGATCGGGCCCAGCGAGCCCTGAAGCTTTCTTT.

The rearrangement uses TRBV10-1 and TRBJ2-3, with TRBD2 matching over 8 bases. Germline trimming cut 6 bases from V and 3 bases from J; bases unmatched to any gene: 14. The CDR3 has 17 residues. The germline V gene encodes CDR1 WNHNN and CDR2 SYGVQD (reference sequence). This CDR3 is CASSGRSEAGATDTQYF. The CDR3 bases are TGCGCCAGCAGCGGACGCAGCGAAGCGGGGGCGACAGATACGCAGTATTTT.

This clone showed up just a few times. The chain joins TRBV10-3 to TRBJ2-1; D might be TRBD2 (6 bases). V was clipped by 5 bases and J by 8 bases, with 13 bases between them. The CDR3 extends over 13 amino acids. Germline-derived CDR1 and CDR2 are ENHRY and SYGVKD. The CDR3 DNA follows: TGTGCCATCAGTTTAGCGGTTTGGGATGAGCAGTTCTTC. This sequence encodes CAISLAVWDEQFF.

The chain recombines TRBV19 with TRBJ1-1; a possible D gene is TRBD1 (6 bases). CDR1 LNHDA and CDR2 SQIVND come from the germline V gene (reference sequence). The CDR3 has 14 amino acids. The V end was cut by 10 bases, the J end by 0 bases, with 15 bases between. CDR3 protein: CATARGHLNTEAFF. The DNA of the CDR3 is TGTGCCACTGCCAGGGGACATTTGAACACTGAAGCTTTCTTT.

This clone was detected a few times. The chain has TRBV9 and TRBJ2-3, with 7 bases identical to TRBD2. From germline, CDR1 is SGDLS and CDR2 YYNGEE. The trim removed 4 bases at V and 5 bases at J, leaving 10 bases unmatched. The CDR3 loop spans 15 amino acids. This chain's CDR3 is CASSNWGGTEDTQYF. Here the CDR3 DNA reads TGTGCCAGCAGCAATTGGGGGGGGACGGAAGATACGCAGTATTTT. Drawing the rest from reference TRBV9 and TRBJ2-3, the complete variable domain is DSGVTQTPKHLITATGQRVTLRCSPRSGDLSVYWYQQSLDQGLQFLIQYYNGEERAKGNILERFSAQQFPDLHSELNLSSLELGDSALYFCASSNWGGTEDTQYFGPGTRLTVL.

The V call is TRBV12-5, the J call TRBJ2-6; D uncertain. V was clipped by 9 bases and J by 0 bases, with 6 bases between them. The germline V gene encodes CDR1 LGHNT and CDR2 FRNRAP. This CDR3 comprises 13 residues. The CDR3, as DNA: TGTGCTAGCGGTCCCTCTGGGGCCAACGTCCTGACTTTC. Translation: CASGPSGANVLTF.

The chain couples TRBV6-5 to TRBJ2-3; D not resolved. Germline-derived CDR1 and CDR2 are MNHEY and SVGAGI. CDR3 length: 15 amino acids. Trimming left V 6 bases short and J 0 bases short, with 13 bases between. The CDR3 is CASRAPGSSTDTQYF. The CDR3 DNA is TGTGCCAGCAGGGCCCCAGGTTCTAGCACAGATACGCAGTATTTT.

V usage is TRBV7-8 and J usage is TRBJ1-1; the D gene is possibly TRBD1 (5 bases). This CDR3 region has 14 residues. From germline, CDR1 is SGHVS and CDR2 FQNEAQ. V lost 5 bases, J lost 1 base, and 11 bases lay in between. The CDR3 is CASSQGRRNTEAFF. The CDR3 region has the DNA TGTGCCAGCAGCCAGGGACGGAGGAACACTGAAGCTTTCTTT.

The V gene is TRBV4-1, the J gene TRBJ2-1; possible D gene TRBD1, 6 bases. The V and J ends lost 4 bases and 6 bases respectively, with 19 bases between them. Germline-derived CDR1 and CDR2 are MGHRA and YSYEKL. The CDR3 consists of 16 residues. The CDR3 reads CASSPEGAGARNEQFF. The CDR3 DNA follows: TGCGCCAGCAGCCCCGAAGGGGCAGGGGCTCGCAATGAGCAGTTCTTC.